The present T cell receptor beta chain was sequenced within a study of blood T cells in healthy people across ages. A second PCR of about 7 to 12 cycles used a sample-barcoded 5' primer and a J-beta primer mix. TCRdb independently ran MiXCR on the 5' RACE reads; one entry per CDR3 protein. Here the sample spans 980,000 or so distinct CDR3 sequences, about 48% being singletons. The V and J ends lost 5 bases and 4 bases, in that order; junction bases with no gene match: 6. The CDR3 has 13 residues. Germline V gene data show CDR1 as DFQATT and CDR2 as SNEGSKA (reference sequence). This clonotype appeared once. Antigen specificity is unknown. General study points: There was no known CMV status for donors, so expanded clonotype changes were possibly confounded. Long-lived donors carried more naive CD4+ cells and greater diversity than aged donors.

The sequence came from a man between 25 and 39 years old in good health. The sequenced sample consisted of blood. The chain joins TRBV20-1 to TRBJ2-7; 9 nucleotides line up with TRBD1. The CDR3 DNA follows: TGCAGTGCTCAAACAGGGGGCCAGTACGAGCAGTACTTC. This translates into CSAQTGGQYEQYF.